This T cell receptor beta chain emerged from a study of blood T cell repertoires in COVID-19. Whole-study context: Researchers got acute and convalescent COVID-19 samples from the United States, Italy and Spain. The analysed material was cDNA or gDNA that came from T cells, B-cell-depleted T cells, or PBMCs.

This clone was seen only a few times. CDR3 length equals 15 residues. Germline CDR1 reads SGHTS; CDR2 reads YDEGEE. V lost 1 base, J lost 11 bases, and 7 bases stayed unmatched. In the source study's methods: Nucleated cell counts were estimated from reference gene primer amplification. TCRdb keeps only in-frame clones here, not all; method: immunoSEQ multiplex PCR. V, J and clone size derive from that table, while D and trimming were established from the DNA sequence. The sample lists some 120,000 clones, 80% to 90% occurring once. Specimen: peripheral blood. This TCR was sampled from a human donor in a cohort sampled during active COVID-19. V gene TRBV5-8 combines with J gene TRBJ1-6; 9 bases match TRBD1. The CDR3 DNA sequence: TGTGCCAGCAGCTTGTTGGGACAGGGAAGGACACCCCTCCACTTT. Protein: CASSLLGQGRTPLHF.